What follows are 20 T cell receptor beta chains derived from one specimen sequenced in a study of T cells in localized non-small cell lung cancer. Sequencing used immunoSEQ multiplex PCR; TCRdb keeps in-frame clones, though not all of them. The repertoire consists of about 3,300 clones, with 45% to 50% occurring once and the leading ten covering 4.7%. The sample here was lymph node tissue, taken before any cancer treatment. These receptors all come from a woman aged 18 to 55 with stage I lung adenocarcinoma.

The DNA of the CDR3 is TGTGCCTGGAAGGCAGGGCTGGACACTGAAGCTTTCTTT. It encodes CAWKAGLDTEAFF. The chain employs TRBV30 and TRBJ1-1; possibly TRBD1 for D (5 bases). Between the trimmed V and J ends, which lost 4 bases and 3 bases, there was a span of 12 bases. In germline, CDR1 is GTSNPN, CDR2 SVGIG (reference sequence). The CDR3 covers 13 residues.

J is TRBJ2-6 and V is TRBV5-1; no firm D call. Trimming took off 5 bases at V and 0 bases at J, with 12 bases between the two ends. This CDR3 region has 16 residues. Germline V gene sequence: CDR1 SGHRS, CDR2 YFSETQ. CDR3: CASRPKISSGANVLTF. The CDR3 DNA reads as TGCGCCAGCAGGCCTAAGATTAGCTCTGGGGCCAACGTCCTGACTTTC.

This clone came up a few times. This rearrangement joins TRBV11-3 to TRBJ2-1, with 9 positions matching TRBD2. This CDR3 contains 14 residues. Looked up from germline, CDR1 is SGHNT and CDR2 is YENEEA. V shed 6 bases, J shed 1 base, and the junction held 1 base outside the gene matches. The CDR3: CASRAGGSYNEQFF. The CDR3 nucleotides are TGTGCCAGCAGAGCGGGAGGATCCTACAATGAGCAGTTCTTC.

V gene TRBV29-1 combines with J gene TRBJ1-1; D is undetermined. This CDR3 spans 13 amino acids. Trimming cost V 4 bases and J 1 base, with 10 bases left between them. Germline CDR1 and CDR2: SQVTM and ANQGSEA. As DNA, the CDR3 is TGCAGCGTTGGGAGTTATGGGAACACTGAAGCTTTCTTT. This gives the protein CSVGSYGNTEAFF. The full variable domain, completed using reference TRBV29-1 and TRBJ1-1, is SAVISQKPSRDICQRGTSLTIQCQVDSQVTMMFWYRQQPGQSLTLIATANQGSEATYESGFVIDKFPISRPNLTFSTLTVSNMSPEDSSIYLCSVGSYGNTEAFFGQGTRLTVV.

This clone was recorded once. The rearrangement links TRBV18 to TRBJ2-4, with D perhaps matching TRBD2 (5 bases). V dropped 6 bases and J dropped 0 bases, with 12 bases sitting between them. CDR1 and CDR2 from the germline V gene are KGHSH and LQKENI. The CDR3 totals 15 residues. CDR3 sequence: CASSEDALAKNIQYF. CDR3 DNA: TGTGCCAGCTCGGAGGACGCCCTAGCCAAAAACATTCAGTACTTC. The full variable domain, its missing parts supplied by reference TRBV18 and TRBJ2-4, is NAGVMQNPRHLVRRRGQEARLRCSPMKGHSHVYWYRQLPEEGLKFMVYLQKENIIDESGMPKERFSAEFPKEGPSILRIQQVVRGDSAAYFCASSEDALAKNIQYFGAGTRLSVL.

The chain recombines TRBV18 with TRBJ1-1; TRBD1 aligns across 7 bases. Germline V CDR1 and CDR2: KGHSH, LQKENI. Trimming took 4 bases from V and 1 from J; bases not matched to a gene: 0. The length of the CDR3 is 13 residues. The CDR3 loop is CASSQGANTEAFF. In DNA, the CDR3 is TGTGCCAGCTCACAGGGGGCGAACACTGAAGCTTTCTTT.

The rearrangement joins TRBV18 to TRBJ2-1; 11 nucleotides match TRBD1. This CDR3 is 16 amino acids long. V lost 5 bases and J lost 2; bases outside the gene matches: 5. Germline CDR1 KGHSH, CDR2 LQKENI. CDR3 sequence reads: CASSARTGGAYNEQFF. CDR3 sequence (DNA): TGTGCCAGCTCAGCCCGGACAGGGGGCGCCTACAATGAGCAGTTCTTC.

The rearrangement links TRBV7-1 to TRBJ2-1; D unresolved. TRBV7-1 is treated as an ORF (open reading frame) with a function not yet certain. V was cut by 5 bases and J by 4 bases, with 18 bases left in between. The CDR3 loop spans 16 amino acids. The CDR3 protein is CASSPGAPSKYNEQFF. The CDR3 DNA reads as TGTGCCAGCAGCCCTGGAGCGCCATCCAAATACAATGAGCAGTTCTTC.

The chain employs TRBV11-3 and TRBJ2-1, with 10 bases identical to TRBD2. The length of the CDR3 is 16 residues. V shed 4 bases, J shed 4 bases, and the junction held 7 bases outside the gene matches. Germline loops: CDR1 SGHNT, CDR2 YENEEA. The CDR3 spells CASSSRGTSVYNEQFF. In nucleotides, the CDR3 is TGTGCCAGCAGCTCCCGCGGGACTAGCGTATACAATGAGCAGTTCTTC. The entire variable domain, with the rest obtained from reference TRBV11-3 and TRBJ2-1, is as follows: EAGVVQSPRYKIIEKKQPVAFWCNPISGHNTLYWYLQNLGQGPELLIRYENEEAVDDSQLPKDRFSAERLKGVDSTLKIQPAELGDSAVYLCASSSRGTSVYNEQFFGPGTRLTVL.

This clone was detected only a few times. Compared with germline, one end of the junction differs, possibly owing to a read error. The chain recombines TRBV6-8 with TRBJ2-4, with 10 nucleotides matching TRBD2. There are 14 residues in the CDR3. CDR1 and CDR2 from the germline V gene are MNHGY and SAAAGT. This CDR3 is CASSSSGSWPRTNF. The CDR3 region has the DNA TGTGCCAGCAGTTCTAGCGGGAGCTGGCCGAGGACGAACTTC.

The chain joins TRBV9 to TRBJ2-1, with 8 bases fitting TRBD2. This CDR3 has 12 residues. Unmatched junction bases numbered 5, after V lost 5 bases and J lost 10 bases. From germline, CDR1 is SGDLS and CDR2 YYNGEE. The CDR3, as DNA: TGTGCCAGCAGTGAGGGCGGGAGGGAGCAGTTCTTC. Protein sequence: CASSEGGREQFF.

The chain links TRBV15 to TRBJ2-1, with D uncertain. The germline gives CDR1 LNHNV, CDR2 YYDKDF (reference sequence). The CDR3 has 15 amino acids. V dropped 5 bases and J dropped 1 base, with 12 bases sitting between them. In nucleotides, the CDR3 is TGTGCCACCAGCGGATCGGGTACATCCTACAATGAGCAGTTCTTC. Its protein product is CATSGSGTSYNEQFF.

This sequence joins TRBV6-8 and TRBJ2-1; the match to TRBD2 covers 15 bases. Germline CDR1 reads MNHGY; CDR2 reads SAAAGT. The trim removed 6 bases at V and 5 bases at J, leaving 11 bases unmatched. The CDR3 runs to 18 residues. CDR3 sequence: CASRKGLAGGPINNEQFF. DNA of the CDR3: TGTGCCAGCAGGAAGGGACTAGCGGGGGGTCCCATCAACAATGAGCAGTTCTTC.

This clone was counted between two and nine times. The chain has TRBV7-5 and TRBJ2-3; TRBD2, as called in the table, went unchecked against the DNA. TRBV7-5 constitutes a pseudogene. The CDR3 is 15 amino acids. CDR3 sequence: CASSRSGIGTDTQYF. CDR3 DNA sequence: TGTGCCAGCAGTCGTAGCGGGATCGGGACAGATACGCAGTATTTT.

This clone showed up just a few times. In this CDR3 the conserved last residue, phenylalanine or tryptophan, is missing, so a read error is likely. This sequence joins TRBV9 and TRBJ2-3, with 10 bases identical to TRBD2. The length of the CDR3 is 17 residues. Trimming removed 4 bases from V and 0 bases from J; junction bases left unmatched: 8. The germline gives CDR1 SGDLS, CDR2 YYNGEE. The DNA of the CDR3 is TGTGCCAGCAGCCCCCGGACTAGCGGTTTTAGCACAGATACGCAGTATTCT. Its translation is CASSPRTSGFSTDTQYS.

This clone was detected only a few times. V is TRBV1 and J is TRBJ2-7. TRBV1 is an annotated pseudogene. This CDR3 has 15 residues. The CDR3 sequence is CASSQDHGWGYEQYF. DNA for the CDR3: TGCGCCAGCAGCCAAGATCACGGGTGGGGCTACGAGCAGTACTTC.

This clone was observed a single time. V usage is TRBV18 and J usage is TRBJ2-1, with 8 nucleotides matching TRBD2. V trimming: 6 bases; J trimming: 4 bases; junction bases outside the gene matches: 8. Per germline, CDR1 KGHSH and CDR2 LQKENI. This CDR3 is 15 amino acids long. As DNA, the CDR3 is TGTGCCAGCTCTACCAGCGGGAGTCCGTACAATGAGCAGTTCTTC. The encoded protein is CASSTSGSPYNEQFF.

The sample holds a few counts of this clone. At one of its ends the junction is not consistent with the germline gene, which may arise from a read error. V gene TRBV6-8 combines with J gene TRBJ2-7, with 7 bases fitting TRBD1. Germline V lookup: CDR1 MNHGY, CDR2 SAAAGT. This CDR3 has 12 amino acids. CDR3 sequence (DNA): TGTGCCATCAGTGTAACAGGGGTAGAGCAGTACTTC. Translation gives CAISVTGVEQYF.

The V gene is TRBV28, the J gene TRBJ1-4; D is unresolved. Germline V gene data show CDR1 as MDHEN and CDR2 as SYDVKM. The CDR3 sequence is 17 residues long. Deletions cut 4 bases from V and 4 bases from J, with 19 bases between. The CDR3 loop is CASSSQFVRPDNEKLFF. The CDR3 DNA is TGTGCCAGCAGTTCCCAGTTTGTAAGGCCTGATAATGAAAAACTGTTTTTT.

The J gene is TRBJ2-1, the V gene TRBV19, with 7 nucleotides matching TRBD1. CDR1 LNHDA and CDR2 SQIVND come from the germline V gene (reference sequence). The CDR3 extends over 15 amino acids. V was pared by 5 bases and J by 0 bases, with 4 bases of the junction left unmatched. In DNA, the CDR3 is TGTGCCAGTAGTCGGGACAGAAGCTCCTACAATGAGCAGTTCTTC. Its protein product is CASSRDRSSYNEQFF.